This T cell receptor (beta chain) was observed in a study of human thymus T cells (dated by TCRdb to about 2020). Broadly, across the study: TCR alpha and beta repertoires from fewer than ten infant thymus samples and a few related peripheral blood samples were characterized in the study. Donor ages ranging from about 7 to 244 days were recorded, and more than 5 male and a couple of female infants were included in the cohort. General conclusions and limits of the study: Biased V and J gene segment usage appeared to be present in both thymic and peripheral blood repertoires. On average, thymus samples yielded about 730,000 unique TCRB clonotypes, whereas blood samples yielded about 80,000.

Worth noting for this clone: It has no known antigen specificity. The record has no base qualities; no much larger clone is one base away.

Donors were immunologically healthy infants undergoing open corrective cardiac surgery for congenital heart defects in Finland. During surgery, a small roughly 0.45-1 mL aliquot of peripheral blood was collected from four of the eight donors. Genomic DNA from blood samples was extracted from all available leukocytes rather than from a fixed cell number. Erythrocytes were removed from blood with ACK lysis buffer, and the leukocytes were stored as pellets at -70 °C. A QIAsymphony instrument was used to extract genomic DNA from the frozen cell pellets. From the cysteine up to the phenylalanine, the CDR3 has a length of 10 residues. Just the 30-base CDR3 DNA is kept, in frame starting at base 1. The germline V gene sets CDR1 to SGHDT and CDR2 to YYEEEE. V is shortened by 9 bases, J by 3 bases, and the region joining them spans 7 bases. Using the immunoSEQ multiplex PCR assay, the TCRB and TCRAD loci were amplified from a standardized quantity of quality-controlled genomic DNA. The amplicons covered the V(D)J region and were long enough to include the CDR3 and to identify the V and J genes. Through the commercial immunoSEQ service, the amplicons were sequenced on an Illumina platform. The original methods were these. Primer bias and sequencing errors were corrected as previously described, and TCRAD and TCRB were defined on the basis of the IMGT database. Repertoires were analysed with immunoSEQ Analyzer 3.0 and VDJTools, covering basic statistics, V/J segment usage, diversity estimates, rarefaction and pairwise overlap. To estimate diversity, the Chao1, ChaoE, Efron-Thisted, Shannon and inverse Simpson indices were applied, and diversity was also estimated on datasets down-sampled to the smallest sample. For repertoire overlap, CDR3 nucleotide sequence, V gene and J gene had to match strictly, and clustering was done by Jaccard-based multidimensional scaling. Imported from immuneACCESS, the table was reduced by TCRdb to in-frame sequences with V and J called. These copies leave out some clones; in studies compared against another copy, an unresolved V gene accounts for under half, and the cause of the remainder is not known. V, J and clone size are those of that table, while D and trimming were read from the DNA. This sample comprises about 44,000 clones, nearly 95% of them detected only once. The ten top clones hold more than 0.1% of the sample.

Sequencing was carried out using blood. The clonotype comes from a boy less than two years old with a congenital heart defect but otherwise immunologically healthy. The sequence links TRBV5-6 to TRBJ2-7; the D gene is unclear. The nucleotide sequence reads TGTGCCAAGGCTGGCTACGAGCAGTACTTC. Its product reads: CAKAGYEQYF. Where the CDR3 stops, the reference TRBV5-6 and TRBJ2-7 genes take over; the full variable domain is DAGVTQSPTHLIKTRGQQVTLRCSPKSGHDTVSWYQQALGQGPQFIFQYYEEEERQRGNFPDRFSGHQFPNYSSELNVNALLLGDSALYLCAKAGYEQYFGPGTRLTVT.